Listed below are T cell receptor beta chains from one sample, sequenced in a study of molecular identifiers for immune sequencing clone quantification. TCRdb re-called the PCR reads with MiXCR, one entry per CDR3 protein. The profile shows approximately 630,000 distinct CDR3 sequences, about 25% of them singletons. Sequencing input: naive CD8+ T cells from blood, with Jurkat cell RNA spiked in. The source is a human donor in good health. Some libraries in this study had Jurkat cell RNA spiked in. Each CDR3 is given with its conserved first and last residue. A D gene is named only where the DNA matches it firmly. The listing skips clone size in some rows; elsewhere it reads once, few, many or a size class.

D | size | J | V | CDR3
. | few | TRBJ2-1 | TRBV5-6 | CASSSLNTNNEQFF
. | . | TRBJ1-3 | TRBV19 | CASSISSAGGHPIYF
. | . | TRBJ1-1 | TRBV11-2 | CASSLDLGAFGTEAFF
. | . | TRBJ1-1 | TRBV2 | CASSEGRGTATEAFF
. | many | TRBJ1-1 | TRBV4-2 | CASSQDRVEVTEAFF
. | . | TRBJ2-3 | TRBV12-3/TRBV12-4 | CASSLVGLAWTDTQYF
. | few | TRBJ1-5 | TRBV3-1 | CASSQGFSFGNQPQHF
TRBD1 | . | TRBJ2-2 | TRBV5-1 | CASSLQGYTEELFF
TRBD1 | few | TRBJ1-5 | TRBV4-1 | CASSQHQDRGLQPQHF
. | few | TRBJ2-3 | TRBV6-2/TRBV6-3 | CASSYSTMGGPDTQYF
. | . | TRBJ2-7 | TRBV6-5 | CPSGCSGKEPYF
. | . | TRBJ2-7 | TRBV20-1 | CSARPLRSYAPSF
. | few | TRBJ1-2 | TRBV27 | CASSFREGPNYGYTF
. | . | TRBJ2-2 | TRBV4-1 | CASTPRAGVSTGELFF
. | once | TRBJ1-4 | TRBV6-1 | CASSEALLQLFF
TRBD2 | . | TRBJ2-1 | TRBV27 | CASRPGTSGRSNEQFF
TRBD2 | . | TRBJ2-7 | TRBV20-1 | CSAFSGGLTYAQYF
TRBD2 | many | TRBJ2-7 | TRBV5-6 | CASSPREQRISYEQYF
. | few | TRBJ1-3 | TRBV6-2/TRBV6-3 | CASSYQDSAISGNTIYF
. | few | TRBJ2-4 | TRBV19 | CASSSHPDNNFENIQYF
. | few | TRBJ2-7 | TRBV6-5 | CASSWGGTGTYEQYF
TRBD1 | many | TRBJ2-7 | TRBV6-5 | CASSYGDSYEQYF
. | few | TRBJ1-5 | TRBV27 | CASRGTYGNQPQHF
. | . | TRBJ2-7 | TRBV4-1 | CASSQVVDTRPEQYF
TRBD2 | few | TRBJ2-1 | TRBV6-2/TRBV6-3 | CASSYAGGLYNEQFF
TRBD1 | many | TRBJ2-5 | TRBV5-4 | CASSFAGQGASETQYF
. | . | TRBJ1-6 | TRBV9 | CASSVDGLGDSPLHF
. | many | TRBJ2-1 | TRBV12-3/TRBV12-4 | CASSLGGANEQFF
. | many | TRBJ2-3 | TRBV7-8 | CASSSTGTSTDTQYF
. | . | TRBJ1-2 | TRBV6-2/TRBV6-3 | CASSYLDGNYGYTF
TRBD1 | . | TRBJ2-7 | TRBV3-1 | CASSHSDRAYEQYF